This passage covers 17 T cell receptor beta chains from one sample sequenced in a study of PD-1 blockade in classical Hodgkin lymphoma. Relapses following autologous stem cell transplantation were seen in all patients, with brentuximab vedotin exposure varying. Profiled with immunoSEQ multiplex PCR; TCRdb holds only in-frame clones, not every one. The sample lists approximately 34,000 clones, 76% occurring once. This material consisted of peripheral blood mononuclear cells (PBMCs), taken before the second cycle of nivolumab. The receptors come from a human donor with classical Hodgkin lymphoma.

This clone was counted only a few times. The gene calls are TRBV27 and TRBJ1-1; D might be TRBD1 (5 bases). V was cut by 4 bases and J by 0 bases, with 9 bases left in between. From germline, CDR1 is MNHEY and CDR2 SMNVEV (reference sequence). The CDR3 extends over 14 amino acids. The CDR3 loop reads CASSSRAMNTEAFF. The CDR3, as DNA: TGTGCCAGCAGTTCCAGGGCCATGAACACTGAAGCTTTCTTT.

The chain joins TRBV4-2 to TRBJ2-5; 9 bases agree with TRBD2. The J segment lost 5 bases and the V segment lost 0 bases, leaving 10 bases of the junction unmatched. From germline, CDR1 is LGHNA and CDR2 YNFKEQ. The CDR3 is 17 amino acids. This CDR3 reads CASSQDFRLAAWETQYF. CDR3 bases: TGTGCCAGCAGCCAAGATTTCAGACTAGCGGCTTGGGAGACCCAGTACTTC.

The J gene is TRBJ2-7, the V gene TRBV2; 7 bases agree with TRBD1. The CDR3 is 15 amino acids. The ends lost 8 bases at V and 3 bases at J; junction bases unmatched: 13. Per the germline V gene, CDR1 is SNHLY and CDR2 is FYNNEI. The DNA for the CDR3 is TGTGCCAGCGGTTCCACAGGGGTACGGTACTACGAGCAGTACTTC. Residues: CASGSTGVRYYEQYF.

The chain has TRBV5-1 and TRBJ1-5; D unclear. V lost 1 base, J lost 1 base, and 9 bases lay in between. In germline, CDR1 is SGHRS, CDR2 YFSETQ. The CDR3 runs 15 residues. CDR3: CASSLSGDSNQPQHF. CDR3 sequence (DNA): TGCGCCAGCAGCTTGTCCGGAGACAGCAATCAGCCCCAGCATTTT.

This chain uses TRBV10-3 with TRBJ2-7; possibly TRBD1 or TRBD2 for D (5 bases each). The V end lost 5 bases, the J end lost 2 bases, and 7 bases lay between the germline ends. CDR1 is ENHRY and CDR2 is SYGVKD in the germline V gene. The length of the CDR3 is 12 residues. The CDR3 reads CAISRGTYEQYF. CDR3 DNA: TGTGCCATCAGTCGGGGCACCTACGAGCAGTACTTC.

This clone is medium-sized within its sample. The sample has other DNA sequences that encode this CDR3 too. The chain carries TRBV4-1 and TRBJ2-7; D uncertain. V lost 0 bases, J lost 0 bases, and 9 bases lay in between. This CDR3 is built from 15 residues. Looked up from germline, CDR1 is MGHRA and CDR2 is YSYEKL. The CDR3 region is CASSQEGQLSYEQYF. In nucleotides, the CDR3 is TGCGCCAGCAGCCAAGAAGGGCAGCTCTCCTACGAGCAGTACTTC.

This chain joins TRBV6-5 and TRBJ2-1; D uncertain. Trimming shortened V by 8 bases and J by 4 bases, and 15 bases separated the two germline ends. This CDR3 contains 14 residues. Looked up from germline, CDR1 is MNHEY and CDR2 is SVGAGI. CDR3 DNA sequence: TGTGCCAGCGGTACCGGAGCACGGTACAATGAGCAGTTCTTC. Translated, it gives CASGTGARYNEQFF.

The chain is built from TRBV5-1 and TRBJ2-7, with D uncertain. Trimming left V 0 bases short and J 0 bases short, with 10 bases between. Germline assignment: CDR1 SGHRS and CDR2 YFSETQ. There are 15 residues in the CDR3. As DNA, the CDR3 is TGCGCCAGCAGCTTGGTCCCTAGTAGCTCCTACGAGCAGTACTTC. Protein: CASSLVPSSSYEQYF.

The V call is TRBV15, the J call TRBJ2-3; D is perhaps TRBD2 (7 bases). CDR3 size: 16 residues. Germline CDR1 is LNHNV and CDR2 is YYDKDF (reference sequence). V was clipped by 0 bases and J by 9 bases, with 19 bases between them. CDR3 nucleotides: TGTGCCACCAGCAGAGACCTGTCGGGGGGCCAGGAAACGCAGTATTTT. Encoded protein: CATSRDLSGGQETQYF.

The CDR3 coding sequence is TGCGCCAGCAGCCAAGATTCCCCAACAGGGGAGAACACTGAAGCTTTCTTT. Its protein product is CASSQDSPTGENTEAFF. The chain has TRBV4-3 and TRBJ1-1; TRBD1 matches 7 bases. Germline loops: CDR1 LGHNA, CDR2 YSLEER. The J segment lost 1 base and the V segment lost 0 bases, leaving 8 bases of the junction unmatched. The CDR3 spans 17 residues.

The rearrangement links TRBV4-1 to TRBJ2-6; 12 nucleotides match TRBD1. The CDR3 extends over 16 amino acids. Germline loops: CDR1 MGHRA, CDR2 YSYEKL. V was pared by 6 bases and J by 4 bases, with 4 bases of the junction left unmatched. The CDR3: CASRWDRGLGANVLTF. The CDR3, as DNA: TGCGCCAGCAGGTGGGACAGGGGGCTCGGGGCCAACGTCCTGACTTTC.

J is TRBJ2-1 and V is TRBV25-1; 10 positions agree with TRBD1. V lost 8 bases and J lost 7; bases outside the gene matches: 5. There are 13 residues in the CDR3. The germline V gene has CDR1 MGHDK and CDR2 SYGVNS. DNA for the CDR3: TGTGCCAGCCGGGACAGGGGTAAAAATGAGCAGTTCTTC. Its protein product is CASRDRGKNEQFF.

The chain couples TRBV4-3 to TRBJ1-5, with 10 positions matching TRBD1. CDR3 length equals 15 residues. Germline V gene data show CDR1 as LGHNA and CDR2 as YSLEER. V shed 4 bases and J 7 bases; nucleotides not matched to a gene: 7. The DNA of the CDR3 is TGCGCCAGCAGCCCGGGGACAGGGGCGGACCAGCCCCAGCATTTT. It is translated as CASSPGTGADQPQHF.

The chain is built from TRBV27 and TRBJ1-1, with TRBD1 identical over 7 bases. Germline loops: CDR1 MNHEY, CDR2 SMNVEV (reference sequence). The CDR3 consists of 13 residues. The V segment lost 9 bases and the J segment 0 bases; nucleotides outside the gene matches: 4. CDR3 in DNA: TGTGCCAGAAACAGGGGAATGAACACTGAAGCTTTCTTT. It yields the protein CARNRGMNTEAFF.

In its sample, this clone was seen a few times. The chain joins TRBV5-5 to TRBJ1-3; 7 positions match TRBD1. Germline-derived CDR1 and CDR2 are SGHKS and YYEKEE (reference sequence). Unmatched junction bases numbered 10, after V lost 0 bases and J lost 7 bases. The CDR3 covers 16 residues. CDR3 coding DNA: TGTGCCAGCAGCTTGGCCCCCCCTGAGGGGGCTAACACCATATATTTT. Its translation: CASSLAPPEGANTIYF.

The chain carries TRBV25-1 and TRBJ1-2; D is undetermined. The ends were cut back, 6 bases at V and 13 bases at J, with 15 bases in the middle. The CDR3 runs 11 residues. CDR1 is MGHDK, CDR2 SYGVNS, per germline. The DNA for the CDR3 is TGTGCCAGCAGCTTTGGCGGCCGCGGCACCTTC. Protein: CASSFGGRGTF.

This clone occurred once. The chain recombines TRBV2 with TRBJ2-1, with 11 positions matching TRBD2. The germline V gene encodes CDR1 SNHLY and CDR2 FYNNEI. CDR3 size: 15 residues. V was pared by 8 bases and J by 7 bases, with 10 bases of the junction left unmatched. The CDR3 region is CASARGSGGANEQFF. DNA of the CDR3: TGTGCCAGCGCCCGTGGTAGCGGGGGGGCGAATGAGCAGTTCTTC.